The next 27 T cell receptor beta chains were all read from a single sample in a study of molecular identifiers for immune sequencing clone quantification. Via MiXCR, TCRdb re-called the PCR reads, giving one row per CDR3 protein. The data contain around 470,000 distinct CDR3 sequences, around a fifth of them singletons. The sample was naive CD8+ T cells from blood, with Jurkat cell RNA spiked in. Subset specified: FACS-sorted CD8+CD4-CCR7+CD45RA+ naive T cells. These receptors were taken from a human donor in good health. Some libraries in this study had Jurkat cell RNA spiked in.

V and J are TRBV7-7 and TRBJ2-5; TRBD1 aligns across 7 bases. The V segment lost 0 bases and the J segment 2 bases; nucleotides outside the gene matches: 3. The CDR3 runs to 15 residues. Germline V CDR1 and CDR2: SSHAT, FNYEAQ (reference sequence). CDR3 in amino acids: CASSLADRPQETQYF. In DNA, the CDR3 is TGTGCCAGCAGCTTAGCGGACAGGCCGCAAGAGACCCAGTACTTC.

This clonotype appeared many times. The CDR3 protein is CASSHTGVRTDTQYF. In nucleotides, the CDR3 is TGCGCCAGCAGCCATACAGGGGTTCGCACAGATACGCAGTATTTT. The rearrangement uses TRBV4-3 and TRBJ2-3, with 7 bases lining up with TRBD1. The V gene end was trimmed by 3 bases and the J gene end by 1 base; junction bases not matched to a gene: 4. CDR1 LGHNA and CDR2 YSLEER come from the germline V gene. This CDR3 has 15 amino acids.

The chain carries TRBV5-3 and TRBJ2-7; D unclear. Being an ORF, TRBV5-3 has a function that is uncertain. The CDR3 covers 13 residues. Trimming took off 10 bases at V and 1 base at J, with 15 bases between the two ends. CDR3 protein: CAGSLYSSYEQYF. The DNA of the CDR3 is TGTGCCGGCAGCTTGTACAGTTCCTACGAGCAGTACTTC.

Concerning this clonotype itself: A single base separates this from a much larger clone, so it may be a read error. V is TRBV9 and J is TRBJ2-5, with D tentatively TRBD2 (6 bases). Germline V gene lookup returns CDR1 SGDLS and CDR2 YYNGEE. The CDR3 runs 13 residues. The CDR3 DNA reads as TGTGCCAGCAGCGTAGGCGGGGAAGAGACCCGGTACTTC. Amino acids: CASSVGGEETRYF.

In its sample, this clonotype was seen many times. The chain carries TRBV24-1 and TRBJ2-3; D is perhaps TRBD1 (5 bases). The germline gives CDR1 KGHDR, CDR2 SFDVKD. The V end was cut by 0 bases, the J end by 5 bases, with 8 bases between. The CDR3 extends over 14 amino acids. DNA for the CDR3: TGTGCCACCAGTGATTTGGTCCAGGGAGATACGCAGTATTTT. As protein: CATSDLVQGDTQYF.

This clonotype was seen repeatedly, ten times or more. The chain joins TRBV30 to TRBJ2-1; the D is unclear. Germline values: CDR1 GTSNPN, CDR2 SVGIG (reference sequence). The CDR3 sequence is 14 residues long. With 3 bases removed from V and 9 bases from J, the gap between germline ends came to 18 bases. CDR3 DNA sequence: TGTGCCTGGAGGTCGCCTTATTTCTACGGTGAGCAGTTCTTC. Protein sequence: CAWRSPYFYGEQFF.

This clonotype came up a few times. The chain carries TRBV27 and TRBJ1-4; unclear D gene. The V gene's germline CDR1 is MNHEY and CDR2 SMNVEV (reference sequence). With 0 bases removed from V and 3 bases from J, the gap between germline ends came to 11 bases. The CDR3 contains 16 residues. CDR3 region: CASSLSLTEANEKLFF. The CDR3 coding sequence is TGTGCCAGCAGTTTATCCCTTACTGAAGCTAATGAAAAACTGTTTTTT.

For this clonotype: Possible read error: a much larger clone is one base away. The chain combines TRBV9 with TRBJ2-3; D gene uncertain. The CDR3 runs 12 residues. The germline gives CDR1 SGDLS, CDR2 YYNGEE. CDR3 in DNA: TGTGCCAGCAGCGGAATGGGGTATACGCGGTATTTT. This codes for CASSGMGYTRYF.

Regarding this clonotype: Just one base apart from a much larger clone, this may be a read error. The conserved phenylalanine or tryptophan normally closing the CDR3 is absent here, so this likely arose from a read error. The V and J genes are TRBV12-3 or TRBV12-4 and TRBJ2-3; the D is unclear. The CDR3 extends over 15 amino acids. Trimming left V 8 bases short and J 6 bases short, with 21 bases between. The CDR3 is CASSPFFPPHDTQYS. For the CDR3, the DNA is TGTGCCAGCTCTCCATTTTTCCCCCCACATGATACGCAGTATTCT.

The chain combines TRBV5-1 with TRBJ1-2; D ambiguous. V was pared by 4 bases and J by 0 bases, with 7 bases between. Germline CDR1 and CDR2: SGHRS and YFSETQ. This CDR3 has 13 amino acids. In nucleotides, the CDR3 is TGCGCCAGCAGCCCGCCCACTAACTATGGCTACACCTTC. Encoded protein: CASSPPTNYGYTF.

This clonotype occurred a few times. V and J are TRBV18 and TRBJ2-3, with D uncertain. Germline V gene data show CDR1 as KGHSH and CDR2 as LQKENI. Trimming cost V 3 bases and J 2 bases, with 12 bases left between them. The CDR3 has 15 amino acids. CDR3 nucleotide sequence: TGTGCCAGCTCACCGCCGACCGCTGCCACAGATACGCAGTATTTT. It is translated as CASSPPTAATDTQYF.

This clonotype was counted ten times or more. The V and J genes are TRBV7-9 and TRBJ1-1, with 9 bases aligning to TRBD1. The germline V gene encodes CDR1 SEHNR and CDR2 FQNEAQ (reference sequence). Trimming took 5 bases from V and 10 from J; bases not matched to a gene: 8. The CDR3 consists of 13 residues. The CDR3 is CASSQPGQGSAFF. CDR3 coding DNA: TGTGCCAGCAGCCAACCGGGACAGGGTTCAGCTTTCTTT.

This clonotype was picked up a small number of times. V gene TRBV5-1 combines with J gene TRBJ2-3; D might be TRBD1 or TRBD2, each matching 5 bases. Deletions cut 2 bases from V and 1 base from J, with 20 bases between. CDR1 and CDR2 (germline): SGHRS, YFSETQ. There are 18 residues in the CDR3. The CDR3 protein is CASSFEFLGVPGTDTQYF. Here the CDR3 DNA reads TGCGCCAGCAGCTTTGAGTTTCTGGGGGTTCCGGGCACAGATACGCAGTATTTT.

This clonotype came up a few times. The CDR3 sequence is CASSLPDVHGYTF. The CDR3 coding sequence is TGTGCCAGCAGCTTACCTGACGTACATGGCTACACCTTC. The rearrangement joins TRBV7-9 to TRBJ1-2; D gene unclear. The CDR3 contains 13 residues. V lost 2 bases to trimming and J lost 6 bases, with 10 bases between them. CDR1 is SEHNR, CDR2 FQNEAQ, per germline (reference sequence).

This clonotype was seen ten or more times. The genes are TRBV7-2 and TRBJ2-1; the D is unclear. V shed 2 bases and J shed 7 bases, with 9 bases lying between them. CDR3 size: 13 residues. Germline-derived CDR1 and CDR2 are SGHTA and FQGNSA. The CDR3 sequence: CASSLSIGNEQFF. Here the CDR3 DNA reads TGTGCCAGCAGCTTATCTATAGGGAATGAGCAGTTCTTC.

The V call is TRBV12-5, the J call TRBJ2-1; unclear D gene. This CDR3 contains 15 residues. CDR1 is LGHNT and CDR2 is FRNRAP in the germline V gene. With 4 bases removed from V and 4 bases from J, the gap between germline ends came to 14 bases. The CDR3: CASGSPDGSYNEQFF. The CDR3 DNA is TGTGCTAGTGGTTCGCCCGACGGCAGTTACAATGAGCAGTTCTTC.

Notes on this clonotype: A much bigger clone sits one base away, suggesting this may be a read error. This chain links TRBV5-1 with TRBJ1-5, with TRBD1 matching over 10 bases. Germline loops: CDR1 SGHRS, CDR2 YFSETQ. This CDR3 contains 16 residues. The CDR3 protein is CASSVRDRGTNHPQHF. Here the CDR3 DNA reads TGCGCCAGCAGCGTGCGGGACAGGGGTACCAATCATCCCCAGCATTTT. The whole variable domain, remainder taken from reference TRBV5-1 and TRBJ1-5, is KAGVTQTPRYLIKTRGQQVTLSCSPISGHRSVSWYQQTPGQGLQFLFEYFSETQRNKGNFPGRFSGRQFSNSRSEMNVSTLELGDSALYLCASSVRDRGTNHPQHFGDGTRLSIL.

A few counts support this clonotype. The V and J genes are TRBV5-1 and TRBJ1-1; 8 positions agree with TRBD1. CDR3 length: 14 amino acids. CDR1 and CDR2 from the germline V gene are SGHRS and YFSETQ. Trimming cost V 1 base and J 5 bases; bases outside gene matches: 4. DNA for the CDR3: TGCGCCAGCAGCTTGCAGGGGGCTGAAACTGAAGCTTTCTTT. Amino acid sequence: CASSLQGAETEAFF.

This clonotype was seen a handful of times. The chain recombines TRBV6-2 or TRBV6-3 with TRBJ1-1, with D possibly being TRBD1 (5 bases). Trimming stripped 2 bases from V and 7 bases from J, with 8 bases between. The CDR3 runs 12 residues. Germline CDR1 and CDR2: MNHEY and SVGEGT. CDR3 DNA: TGTGCCAGCAGTTACGAGGGGTTTGAAGCTTTCTTT. Translated: CASSYEGFEAFF.

The table lists this clonotype with many counts. The V gene is TRBV5-6, the J gene TRBJ2-7; D call uncertain. There are 14 residues in the CDR3. Germline CDR1 reads SGHDT; CDR2 reads YYEEEE. Trimming removed 0 bases at V and 0 bases at J, with 7 bases between. The CDR3 loop is CASSLGQDSYEQYF. The CDR3 nucleotides are TGTGCCAGCAGCTTGGGCCAGGACTCCTACGAGCAGTACTTC.

This clonotype turned up a few times. This rearrangement joins TRBV4-3 to TRBJ2-2; the D is unclear. The germline gives CDR1 LGHNA, CDR2 YSLEER. V was pared by 0 bases and J by 8 bases, with 25 bases between. The CDR3 spans 19 residues. DNA for the CDR3: TGCGCCAGCAGCCAAGATTGGAGTTTCTCCGGCAGCAGAACTGGGGAGCTGTTTTTT. It codes for CASSQDWSFSGSRTGELFF.

The genes are TRBV28 and TRBJ2-7; no clear D. Deletions cut 1 base from V and 3 bases from J, with 1 base between. The CDR3 totals 11 residues. Per the germline V gene, CDR1 is MDHEN and CDR2 is SYDVKM. CDR3 amino acids: CASSLFYEQYF. The CDR3 DNA is TGTGCCAGCAGTTTATTCTACGAGCAGTACTTC.

The genes are TRBV12-3 or TRBV12-4 and TRBJ2-7, with 8 bases lining up with TRBD1. Trimming took 5 bases from V and 3 from J; bases not matched to a gene: 9. The length of the CDR3 is 15 residues. The DNA for the CDR3 is TGTGCCAGCAGTCTTCAGGGGGCGCAAGTCTACGAGCAGTACTTC. Amino acid sequence: CASSLQGAQVYEQYF.

This chain joins TRBV6-2 or TRBV6-3 and TRBJ2-7; 9 bases fit TRBD2. V dropped 7 bases and J dropped 6; count of bases not matched to a gene: 7. Per germline, CDR1 MNHEY and CDR2 SVGEGT. The CDR3 runs 13 residues. CDR3 sequence reads: CASIWREGSEQYF. CDR3 bases: TGTGCCAGCATTTGGCGGGAGGGGAGCGAGCAGTACTTC.

In regard to this clonotype: Possible read error: a much larger clone is one base away. The J gene is TRBJ1-6, the V gene TRBV15; D gene uncertain. The CDR3 runs to 16 residues. The germline V gene has CDR1 LNHNV and CDR2 YYDKDF (reference sequence). CDR3 DNA sequence: TGTGCCACCTGCAGGAGGGAGAGGGTTTTAGGATCACCCCTCCACTTT. This codes for CATCRRERVLGSPLHF.

This clonotype occurred many times. V usage is TRBV5-5 and J usage is TRBJ2-3; TRBD1 matches 7 bases. Germline loops: CDR1 SGHKS, CDR2 YYEKEE (reference sequence). J was trimmed by 4 bases and V by 4 bases; bases with no gene match: 12. This CDR3 spans 16 amino acids. In DNA, the CDR3 is TGTGCCAGCAGCGGGTCGGACAGGCCCCCCGCAGATACGCAGTATTTT. This gives the protein CASSGSDRPPADTQYF.

This clonotype was seen repeatedly, ten times or more. The V and J genes are TRBV6-5 and TRBJ1-1; D gene uncertain. The CDR3 loop spans 15 amino acids. Trimming stripped 0 bases from V and 0 bases from J, with 8 bases between. Per germline, CDR1 MNHEY and CDR2 SVGAGI. The CDR3 DNA reads TGTGCCAGCAGTTACTCGAAAGTTATGAACACTGAAGCTTTCTTT. It yields the protein CASSYSKVMNTEAFF.